Listed below are T cell receptor beta chains from one sample, sequenced in a study of T cell changes during pregnancy in multiple sclerosis. The assay was immunoSEQ multiplex PCR, and TCRdb's table has in-frame clones only and misses some. Here the sample spans around 58,000 clones, roughly 90% being singletons. Here the sequenced sample was peripheral blood, taken before pregnancy. The receptors were sampled from a female donor with multiple sclerosis, enrolled in a pregnancy study. CDR3s include the opening cysteine and the closing phenylalanine or tryptophan. The D gene is left open where the match is weak. Clone size is given for some rows only: seen once, a few or many times, or a class if the clone is expanded.

size	J	V	D	CDR3	DNA
.	TRBJ1-2	TRBV28	TRBD1	CASTRDRGLNGYTF	TGTGCCAGCACTCGGGACAGGGGGCTTAACGGCTACACCTTC
.	TRBJ1-4	TRBV29-1	.	CSVLDEKLFF	TGCAGCGTTCTAGACGAAAAACTGTTTTTT
.	TRBJ2-7	TRBV6-4	TRBD2	CASSPGGGSYEQYF	TGTGCCAGCAGCCCCGGCGGGGGCTCCTACGAGCAGTACTTC
.	TRBJ1-3	TRBV9	.	CASSVLTGISGNTIYF	TGTGCCAGCAGCGTTCTGACAGGCATCTCTGGAAACACCATATATTTT
.	TRBJ2-3	TRBV11-3	TRBD2	CASSPGPSGALTDTQYF	TGTGCCAGCAGCCCAGGCCCTAGCGGGGCCCTCACAGATACGCAGTATTTT
.	TRBJ1-2	TRBV9	.	CASSVWGVAGYTF	TGTGCCAGCAGCGTATGGGGGGTTGCTGGCTACACCTTC
once	TRBJ2-2	TRBV12-5	.	CASGSLQSNTGELFF	TGTGCTAGTGGTTCCCTGCAGTCGAACACCGGGGAGCTGTTTTTT
.	TRBJ1-3	TRBV19	TRBD1	CASRQGISGNTIYF	TGTGCCAGTCGACAGGGTATCTCTGGAAACACCATATATTTT
.	TRBJ2-5	TRBV30	TRBD2	CAWSLLAGSETQYF	TGTGCCTGGAGTCTCCTAGCGGGGTCCGAGACCCAGTACTTC
.	TRBJ1-2	TRBV19	TRBD1	CASREPGQGAYGYTF	TGTGCCAGTAGAGAACCGGGACAGGGGGCTTATGGCTACACCTTC
.	TRBJ2-2	TRBV27	.	CASRGGVGELFF	TGTGCCAGCAGAGGGGGGGTCGGGGAGCTGTTTTTT
.	TRBJ2-3	TRBV4-2	TRBD2	CASSQDGAGGLTDTQYF	TGTGCCAGCAGCCAAGATGGAGCGGGGGGACTCACAGATACGCAGTATTTT
.	TRBJ1-5	TRBV19	TRBD1	CASSNGQGVNQPQHF	TGTGCCAGTAGCAATGGACAGGGGGTAAATCAGCCCCAGCATTTT
.	TRBJ1-1	TRBV4-3	.	CASSPSEGEMYLAFF	TGCGCCAGCAGCCCTTCCGAGGGGGAAATGTACCTTGCTTTCTTT
.	TRBJ2-5	TRBV5-4	TRBD2	CASRPLLAGRETQYF	TGTGCCAGCCGCCCCTTACTAGCGGGGAGAGAGACCCAGTACTTC
.	TRBJ2-7	TRBV6-6	.	CASSKLWMEYGEQYF	TGTGCCAGCAGCAAACTTTGGATGGAGTACGGCGAGCAGTACTTC
.	TRBJ2-7	TRBV18	TRBD1	CASSPYRTGVSYEQYF	TGTGCCAGCTCACCATATAGGACAGGGGTCTCCTACGAGCAGTACTTC
.	TRBJ2-3	TRBV27	.	CASSLMAWPTDTQYF	TGTGCCAGCAGTTTGATGGCTTGGCCAACAGATACGCAGTATTTT
.	TRBJ2-1	TRBV7-3	.	CASSTTGYNEQFF	TGTGCCAGCAGCACGACAGGATACAATGAGCAGTTCTTC
.	TRBJ1-3	TRBV6-5	TRBD1	CASRRQGSGNTIYF	TGTGCCAGCAGGCGACAGGGGTCTGGAAACACCATATATTTT
.	TRBJ1-1	TRBV5-1	.	CASSPQGLNTEAFF	TGCGCCAGCAGCCCACAGGGATTAAACACTGAAGCTTTCTTT
once	TRBJ2-1	TRBV6-1	.	CATYRKGFPGDEQFF	TGTGCCACCTACAGGAAGGGTTTTCCCGGCGATGAGCAGTTCTTC
.	TRBJ1-5	TRBV7-6	.	CASSSTLGTQGMGDQPQHF	TGTGCCAGCAGCTCGACTCTGGGTACACAGGGCATGGGGGATCAGCCCCAGCATTTT
.	TRBJ2-3	TRBV6-1	.	CASIHGITSTDTQYF	TGTGCCAGCATTCACGGTATTACTAGCACAGATACGCAGTATTTT
.	TRBJ1-1	TRBV6-5	.	CASSPGGDEAFF	TGTGCCAGCAGTCCCGGGGGGGATGAAGCTTTCTTT
few	TRBJ1-2	TRBV10-3	.	CAISGLPNYGYTF	TGTGCCATCAGTGGGCTTCCAAACTATGGCTACACCTTC
.	TRBJ1-3	TRBV27	.	CASSMTWTGGNTIYF	TGTGCCAGCAGTATGACTTGGACGGGAGGAAACACCATATATTTT
.	TRBJ1-4	TRBV13	TRBD1	CASSTRTGRNEKLFF	TGTGCCAGCAGCACCCGGACAGGGAGGAATGAAAAACTGTTTTTT
.	TRBJ2-1	TRBV18	TRBD2	CASSPGTSGGAGEQFF	TGTGCCAGCTCACCGGGGACTAGCGGGGGGGCCGGAGAGCAGTTCTTC
.	TRBJ1-2	TRBV6-5	.	CASGGGSNYGYTF	TGTGCCAGCGGGGGGGGCAGTAACTATGGCTACACCTTC
.	TRBJ1-2	TRBV6-5	.	CASSKLDSFDYGYTF	TGTGCCAGCAGTAAGTTGGACAGCTTCGACTATGGCTACACCTTC
.	TRBJ1-1	TRBV7-9	.	CASSLARLNTEAFF	TGTGCCAGCAGCTTAGCCAGGTTGAACACTGAAGCTTTCTTT
.	TRBJ2-5	TRBV21-1	.	CASSKKPAGGKQETQYF	TGTGCCAGCAGCAAAAAGCCGGCGGGGGGGAAACAAGAGACCCAGTACTTC
.	TRBJ2-1	TRBV12-5	.	CASGSSGDNEQFF	TGTGCTAGTGGTTCCTCCGGGGACAATGAGCAGTTCTTC
.	TRBJ2-3	TRBV9	.	CASSVEQNLDTQYF	TGTGCCAGCAGCGTAGAGCAAAACTTAGATACGCAGTATTTT
.	TRBJ1-6	TRBV19	.	CASRGSGWNSPLHF	TGTGCCAGTAGGGGGAGCGGTTGGAATTCACCCCTCCACTTT
.	TRBJ2-3	TRBV30	TRBD1	CACGGTGSTDTQYF	TGTGCCTGCGGGGGGACAGGGTCCACAGATACGCAGTATTTT
.	TRBJ1-1	TRBV6-1	TRBD1	CASRDRGRKDTEAFF	TGTGCCAGCAGGGACAGGGGGAGGAAGGACACTGAAGCTTTCTTT
.	TRBJ1-5	TRBV5-1	TRBD1	CASSQGENYSNQPQHF	TGCGCCAGCAGCCAGGGGGAGAATTATAGCAATCAGCCCCAGCATTTT
once	TRBJ2-7	TRBV11-2	.	CASSQGWGVGRYEQYF	TGTGCCAGCAGCCAGGGGTGGGGAGTTGGTCGCTACGAGCAGTACTTC
.	TRBJ1-3	TRBV7-2	.	CASSLGQAGNTIYF	TGTGCCAGCAGCTTAGGACAGGCTGGAAACACCATATATTTT
.	TRBJ1-5	TRBV10-3	TRBD1	CAISNSGTVNQPQHF	TGTGCCATCAGCAACTCCGGGACAGTGAATCAGCCCCAGCATTTT
.	TRBJ2-7	TRBV13	.	CASSQGGVSYEQYF	TGTGCCAGCAGCCAGGGCGGGGTTTCCTACGAGCAGTACTTC
.	TRBJ1-4	TRBV30	TRBD1	CAYGQGGLILFF	TGTGCCTATGGACAGGGAGGGTTGATACTGTTTTTT
.	TRBJ2-3	TRBV7-2	TRBD1	CASSPRQGRDTQYF	TGTGCCAGCAGCCCGCGACAGGGAAGGGATACGCAGTATTTT
.	TRBJ2-3	TRBV30	TRBD2	CAWMGLDRGGTPYTQYF	TGTGCCTGGATGGGACTAGATAGGGGCGGGACACCCTATACGCAGTATTTT
.	TRBJ2-5	TRBV19	TRBD2	CASSPGLAGYQETQYF	TGTGCCAGTAGTCCGGGACTAGCGGGGTACCAAGAGACCCAGTACTTC
.	TRBJ1-6	TRBV2	.	CASSVGDYYNSPLHF	TGTGCCAGCAGTGTAGGGGACTACTATAATTCACCCCTCCACTTT
.	TRBJ1-4	TRBV19	.	CASSNEGDGEKLFF	TGTGCCAGTAGTAATGAGGGGGACGGTGAAAAACTGTTTTTT